This entry lists 24 T cell receptor beta chains sequenced from one sample in a study of cytomegalovirus exposure and HLA in healthy donors. The PCR used 60 Vbeta and 13 Jbeta primers. The table came from immunoSEQ multiplex PCR; TCRdb's copy has only in-frame clones and leaves some out. The sample has some 180,000 clones; approximately 84% are singletons. Source material: PBMCs. The receptors come from a girl between 5 and 17 years old in good health and CMV-seropositive.

The genes are TRBV28 and TRBJ1-1; TRBD1 aligns across 8 bases. The ends lost 4 bases at V and 5 bases at J; junction bases unmatched: 9. Germline V gives CDR1 MDHEN, CDR2 SYDVKM. The CDR3 spans 15 residues. The CDR3 region has the DNA TGTGCCAGCAGTTCACACGACAGGGGTGGAACTGAAGCTTTCTTT. Its translation is CASSSHDRGGTEAFF.

The genes are TRBV7-9 and TRBJ1-2; 7 bases are shared with TRBD1. Germline assignment: CDR1 SEHNR and CDR2 FQNEAQ (reference sequence). The CDR3 length is 15 residues. V lost 1 base and J lost 3; bases outside the gene matches: 5. CDR3 bases: TGTGCCAGCAGCTTAGGGGGCGGGACAGACTATGGCTACACCTTC. It codes for CASSLGGGTDYGYTF.

The V and J genes are TRBV5-6 and TRBJ1-3; D unclear. Between the trimmed V and J ends, which lost 2 bases and 7 bases, there was a span of 16 bases. The CDR3 sequence is 15 residues long. Germline values: CDR1 SGHDT, CDR2 YYEEEE. CDR3: CASSLGQRSQNTIYF. As DNA, the CDR3 is TGTGCCAGCAGCTTAGGCCAGAGGTCGCAGAACACCATATATTTT.

The chain uses TRBV19 and TRBJ2-3; 7 nucleotides line up with TRBD2. Trimming took 5 bases from V and 3 from J; bases not matched to a gene: 11. Germline V gene sequence: CDR1 LNHDA, CDR2 SQIVND (reference sequence). The length of the CDR3 is 16 residues. The CDR3 DNA sequence: TGTGCCAGTAGTGGATCCGGGACTACGCCAACAGATACGCAGTATTTT. It encodes CASSGSGTTPTDTQYF.

This rearrangement joins TRBV30 to TRBJ2-3; D gene ambiguous. This CDR3 is built from 10 residues. Trimming pared 7 bases from V and 1 base from J, leaving 3 bases between. CDR1 and CDR2 (germline): GTSNPN, SVGIG (reference sequence). This chain's CDR3 is CASGTDTQYF. The DNA of the CDR3 is TGTGCCTCGGGCACAGATACGCAGTATTTT.

V and J are TRBV7-9 and TRBJ1-5; TRBD1 is a possible D gene (6 bases). Germline V gene sequence: CDR1 SEHNR, CDR2 FQNEAQ (reference sequence). The CDR3 has 17 residues. Deletions cut 6 bases from V and 2 bases from J, with 20 bases between. The CDR3 nucleotides read TGTGCCAGCAGTCTAGGGGGGGCCGGAGATGGCAATCAGCCCCAGCATTTT. As protein: CASSLGGAGDGNQPQHF.

The gene calls are TRBV6-1 and TRBJ2-4, with 7 bases that match TRBD1. The V gene end was trimmed by 4 bases and the J gene end by 6 bases; junction bases not matched to a gene: 18. CDR3 length: 18 amino acids. The germline CDR1 and CDR2 sequences are MNHNS and SASEGT. The CDR3 coding sequence is TGTGCCAGCAGTGGGTGGGACCTGACAGGGCGTCGGAGAAACATTCAGTACTTC. It encodes CASSGWDLTGRRRNIQYF.

V usage is TRBV15 and J usage is TRBJ1-1; no definite D call. The germline CDR1 and CDR2 sequences are LNHNV and YYDKDF (reference sequence). V was trimmed by 3 bases and J by 4 bases, leaving 12 bases between them. The CDR3 consists of 14 residues. The CDR3 DNA reads TGTGCCACCAGCAGGGGAGGTAGAGGCACTGAAGCTTTCTTT. Amino acids: CATSRGGRGTEAFF. The full variable domain, in which reference TRBV15 and TRBJ1-1 provide the parts outside the CDR3, is DAMVIQNPRYQVTQFGKPVTLSCSQTLNHNVMYWYQQKSSQAPKLLFHYYDKDFNNEADTPDNFQSRRPNTSFCFLDIRSPGLGDTAMYLCATSRGGRGTEAFFGQGTRLTVV.

The chain joins TRBV4-1 to TRBJ1-2; D unclear. V lost 2 bases and J 2 bases, leaving 15 bases between the germline ends. In germline, CDR1 is MGHRA, CDR2 YSYEKL. The CDR3 has 16 amino acids. DNA for the CDR3: TGCGCCAGCAGCCAATTAGACCTAGTTCAGAACTATGGCTACACCTTC. Residues: CASSQLDLVQNYGYTF.

This clone was seen only a few times. V and J are TRBV30 and TRBJ2-7; 8 bases are a match to TRBD2. The V gene's germline CDR1 is GTSNPN and CDR2 SVGIG (reference sequence). This CDR3 has 15 amino acids. The V and J ends lost 4 bases and 0 bases, in that order; junction bases with no gene match: 8. The CDR3 nucleotides are TGTGCCTGGACCGGGGCTAGCGGGCTCTCCTACGAGCAGTACTTC. Its protein is CAWTGASGLSYEQYF.

This clone was counted a few times. The gene calls are TRBV7-8 and TRBJ1-2, with D possibly being TRBD1 (5 bases). V was shortened by 0 bases and J by 2 bases, with 13 bases between the two germline ends. Germline assignment: CDR1 SGHVS and CDR2 FQNEAQ. The CDR3 contains 16 residues. For the CDR3, the DNA is TGTGCCAGCAGCTTAGCTCTGAGACAGCAAAACTATGGCTACACCTTC. It encodes CASSLALRQQNYGYTF.

This clone came up once. The V gene is TRBV15, the J gene TRBJ2-2; TRBD1 matches 7 bases. Germline V gene data show CDR1 as LNHNV and CDR2 as YYDKDF (reference sequence). There are 15 residues in the CDR3. V gave up 0 bases and J gave up 7 bases; unmatched junction bases: 5. The CDR3 loop reads CATSREDRADGELFF. DNA of the CDR3: TGTGCCACCAGCAGAGAAGACAGGGCGGACGGGGAGCTGTTTTTT. The full variable domain, completed using reference TRBV15 and TRBJ2-2, is DAMVIQNPRYQVTQFGKPVTLSCSQTLNHNVMYWYQQKSSQAPKLLFHYYDKDFNNEADTPDNFQSRRPNTSFCFLDIRSPGLGDTAMYLCATSREDRADGELFFGEGSRLTVL.

J is TRBJ2-7 and V is TRBV7-9; tentative D call: TRBD1 (6 bases). The V end lost 4 bases, the J end lost 6 bases, and 13 bases lay between the germline ends. This CDR3 is 13 amino acids long. The germline V gene encodes CDR1 SEHNR and CDR2 FQNEAQ (reference sequence). The CDR3 nucleotides read TGTGCCAGCAGCTACAGGGAGTTTCGCGAGCAGTACTTC. Its protein product is CASSYREFREQYF.

J is TRBJ2-2 and V is TRBV4-1; no clear D gene. CDR1 is MGHRA and CDR2 is YSYEKL in the germline V gene. The CDR3 totals 14 residues. Trimming removed 4 bases at V and 1 base at J, with 7 bases between. This CDR3 reads CASSRTQNTGELFF. The DNA for the CDR3 is TGCGCCAGCAGCCGAACACAGAACACCGGGGAGCTGTTTTTT.

The V gene is TRBV7-9, the J gene TRBJ1-2, with 9 positions matching TRBD1. CDR3 size: 16 residues. The V gene's germline CDR1 is SEHNR and CDR2 FQNEAQ (reference sequence). The J segment lost 5 bases and the V segment lost 5 bases, leaving 12 bases of the junction unmatched. CDR3 loop: CASSLSGQGTHYGYTF. CDR3 sequence (DNA): TGTGCCAGCAGCCTCTCGGGACAGGGTACGCATTATGGCTACACCTTC.

The rearrangement links TRBV6-5 to TRBJ1-4; tentative D call: TRBD1 (5 bases). This CDR3 spans 14 amino acids. Germline loops: CDR1 MNHEY, CDR2 SVGAGI. V was pared by 7 bases and J by 0 bases, with 9 bases between. CDR3 amino acids: CASTLTATNEKLFF. The CDR3 nucleotides read TGTGCCAGCACCTTGACAGCAACTAATGAAAAACTGTTTTTT.

The rearrangement joins TRBV7-9 to TRBJ1-6, with a possible D match to TRBD1 (5 bases). The CDR3 has 14 amino acids. In germline, CDR1 is SEHNR, CDR2 FQNEAQ (reference sequence). V was trimmed by 3 bases and J by 6 bases, leaving 9 bases between them. CDR3: CASSFQGSNSPLHF. The CDR3, as DNA: TGTGCCAGCAGCTTTCAGGGAAGTAATTCACCCCTCCACTTT.

The rearrangement uses TRBV5-1 and TRBJ2-3; D not resolved. The germline CDR1 and CDR2 sequences are SGHRS and YFSETQ. V gave up 0 bases and J gave up 2 bases, with 10 bases separating them. The CDR3 sequence is 15 residues long. CDR3 protein: CASSLGLWATDTQYF. The DNA of the CDR3 is TGCGCCAGCAGCTTGGGGCTGTGGGCCACAGATACGCAGTATTTT.

The V and J genes are TRBV9 and TRBJ2-1; unclear D gene. The CDR3 length is 13 residues. Trimming stripped 0 bases from V and 5 bases from J, with 6 bases between. The V gene's germline CDR1 is SGDLS and CDR2 YYNGEE. Here the CDR3 reads CASSVDINNEQFF. CDR3 nucleotides: TGTGCCAGCAGCGTAGACATCAACAATGAGCAGTTCTTC. Full variable domain (missing parts from reference TRBV9 and TRBJ2-1): DSGVTQTPKHLITATGQRVTLRCSPRSGDLSVYWYQQSLDQGLQFLIQYYNGEERAKGNILERFSAQQFPDLHSELNLSSLELGDSALYFCASSVDINNEQFFGPGTRLTVL.

This chain links TRBV6-1 with TRBJ2-7; the D gene is possibly TRBD1 (5 bases). The CDR3 consists of 15 residues. V lost 7 bases to trimming and J lost 0 bases, with 16 bases between them. Germline loops: CDR1 MNHNS, CDR2 SASEGT. The CDR3 is CASKSAGLPSYEQYF. The DNA of the CDR3 is TGTGCCAGCAAATCGGCAGGGCTACCCTCCTACGAGCAGTACTTC.

The V and J genes are TRBV7-9 and TRBJ2-7; possible D gene TRBD2, 6 bases. V lost 1 base and J 2 bases, leaving 6 bases between the germline ends. The CDR3 contains 13 residues. Germline V gene data show CDR1 as SEHNR and CDR2 as FQNEAQ (reference sequence). CDR3 nucleotide sequence: TGTGCCAGCAGCTTAGGGAGGGCCTACGAGCAGTACTTC. As protein: CASSLGRAYEQYF. The full variable domain, completed using reference TRBV7-9 and TRBJ2-7, is DTGVSQNPRHKITKRGQNVTFRCDPISEHNRLYWYRQTLGQGPEFLTYFQNEAQLEKSRLLSDRFSAERPKGSFSTLEIQRTEQGDSAMYLCASSLGRAYEQYFGPGTRLTVT.

This clone was found once. This rearrangement joins TRBV27 to TRBJ2-1; 9 positions match TRBD2. J gave up 4 bases and V 7 bases, and 11 bases lay outside the gene matches. Germline V lookup: CDR1 MNHEY, CDR2 SMNVEV (reference sequence). The CDR3 consists of 16 residues. The CDR3 DNA follows: TGTGCCAGCACCCTCGTTGGCGGGAGGGGATACAATGAGCAGTTCTTC. Its protein is CASTLVGGRGYNEQFF.

V gene TRBV27 combines with J gene TRBJ1-4; no reliable D call. Looked up from germline, CDR1 is MNHEY and CDR2 is SMNVEV (reference sequence). The CDR3 covers 17 residues. The V and J ends lost 5 bases and 4 bases respectively, with 20 bases between them. This CDR3 is CASSRLTAIRDNEKLFF. CDR3 nucleotides: TGTGCCAGCAGTCGGCTTACGGCGATACGGGATAATGAAAAACTGTTTTTT. The variable domain in full, with the rest retrieved from reference TRBV27 and TRBJ1-4, is EAQVTQNPRYLITVTGKKLTVTCSQNMNHEYMSWYRQDPGLGLRQIYYSMNVEVTDKGDVPEGYKVSRKEKRNFPLILESPSPNQTSLYFCASSRLTAIRDNEKLFFGSGTQLSVL.

The genes are TRBV4-3 and TRBJ1-4; 10 nucleotides match TRBD1. The trim removed 0 bases at V and 7 bases at J, leaving 5 bases unmatched. The CDR3 is made up of 16 amino acids. Germline values: CDR1 LGHNA, CDR2 YSLEER. The CDR3 DNA is TGCGCCAGCAGCCAAGATCTTGGGACAGGGGTTGAAAAACTGTTTTTT. It is translated as CASSQDLGTGVEKLFF.